The clone carrying this T cell receptor (beta chain) was observed at least ten times. These data come from a study of neurological immune-mediated disorders. Regarding time point: longitudinal time-point 2. The CDR3 is made up of 15 amino acids. With 5 bases removed from V and 6 bases from J, the gap between germline ends came to 20 bases. In TCRdb, the 5' RACE reads were re-called with MiXCR into one record per CDR3 protein. The table lists under 50,000 distinct CDR3 sequences, around 14% of them singletons. The chain employs TRBV12-3 or TRBV12-4 and TRBJ2-7; D might be TRBD1 (5 bases). Specimen: PBMCs. This clonotype was sampled from a male donor with HTLV-1-associated myelopathy (HAM/TSP). CDR3 sequence reads: CASSPLGEFGAEQYF. CDR3 DNA: TGTGCCAGCAGTCCGCTCGGCGAGTTTGGGGCCGAGCAGTACTTC.